The 4 T cell receptor beta chains listed next were all sequenced from one sample in a study of blood T cell repertoires in COVID-19. Some clones are missing from TCRdb's copy, which holds only in-frame ones; the method was immunoSEQ multiplex PCR. The sample holds 83,000 or so clones, approximately 80% seen once. The sequenced sample was peripheral blood. Receptors were obtained from a woman at least 80 years old with acute or convalescent COVID-19.

The chain employs TRBV7-6 and TRBJ2-1, with a tentative D call TRBD1 (6 bases). CDR1 and CDR2 (germline): SGHVS, FNYEAQ. V was cut by 5 bases and J by 4 bases, with 18 bases left in between. The CDR3 extends over 16 amino acids. For the CDR3, the DNA is TGTGCCAGCAGCCGTACTACAGGGAAACTTTACAATGAGCAGTTCTTC. As protein: CASSRTTGKLYNEQFF.

The CDR3 loop reads CASSLVGDKATNEKLFF. The CDR3 DNA reads TGTGCCAGCAGCTTGGTAGGGGACAAGGCAACTAATGAAAAACTGTTTTTT. The chain uses TRBV5-6 and TRBJ1-4, with D possibly TRBD1 on 6 matching bases. The germline V gene encodes CDR1 SGHDT and CDR2 YYEEEE. This CDR3 contains 17 residues. V lost 0 bases to trimming and J lost 0 bases, with 12 bases between them.

The rearrangement joins TRBV4-1 to TRBJ1-6; TRBD1 might be the D (6 bases). V lost 5 bases, J lost 6 bases, and 17 bases lay in between. This CDR3 comprises 16 residues. Per the germline V gene, CDR1 is MGHRA and CDR2 is YSYEKL. CDR3 loop: CASSYRGQGSNSPLHF. CDR3 sequence (DNA): TGCGCCAGCAGCTACCGGGGCCAGGGGAGTAATTCACCCCTCCACTTT.

This chain uses TRBV5-4 with TRBJ2-3; a weak D match, TRBD2 (5 bases). Germline assignment: CDR1 SGHNT and CDR2 YYREEE (reference sequence). V was shortened by 4 bases and J by 5 bases, with 14 bases between the two germline ends. CDR3 length equals 14 residues. CDR3 DNA sequence: TGTGCCAGCAGCCTGGTGGGGAGCCGAGATACGCAGTATTTT. Translated: CASSLVGSRDTQYF.